What follows are 18 T cell receptor beta chains derived from one specimen sequenced in a study of control samples from healthy donors and cancer patients. The method was immunoSEQ multiplex PCR; TCRdb's version includes in-frame clones alone and lacks a portion of them. The sample has about 89,000 clones, 70% to 90% seen once; the top ten hold about 2.1%. Source material: blood. These receptors were obtained from a woman between 40 and 50 years old in good health.

The chain links TRBV18 to TRBJ1-4; the D gene is possibly TRBD1 (5 bases). The CDR3 extends over 15 amino acids. Germline CDR1 KGHSH, CDR2 LQKENI. The V end lost 5 bases, the J end lost 5 bases, and 15 bases lay between the germline ends. In DNA, the CDR3 is TGTGCCAGCTCATCCAAGACAGTCCCAAATGAAAAACTGTTTTTT. As protein: CASSSKTVPNEKLFF.

The V call is TRBV12-2, the J call TRBJ2-1; TRBD2 reflects the table's D call only, with no check against the DNA. TRBV12-2 is noted as a pseudogene. The CDR3 extends over 13 amino acids. As DNA, the CDR3 is TGTGCAAGTCGCCCTCTCGTCTACAATGAGCAGTTCTTC. Translating gives CASRPLVYNEQFF.

This chain connects TRBV6-5 to TRBJ1-2, with D perhaps matching TRBD1 (5 bases). V gave up 6 bases and J gave up 2 bases, with 16 bases separating them. The CDR3 is made up of 15 amino acids. Germline loops: CDR1 MNHEY, CDR2 SVGAGI. Here the CDR3 DNA reads TGTGCCAGCAGAAATGAGGGGAGTAACAACTATGGCTACACCTTC. It yields the protein CASRNEGSNNYGYTF.

The chain combines TRBV29-1 with TRBJ2-5; D perhaps matches TRBD2 (6 bases). Trimming took 8 bases from V and 9 from J, leaving 31 bases between them. The CDR3 totals 16 residues. Germline assignment: CDR1 SQVTM and CDR2 ANQGSEA. The CDR3 region is CSFSFPGLQALGAQYF. DNA of the CDR3: TGCAGCTTCTCCTTTCCGGGACTCCAAGCCTTAGGAGCCCAGTACTTC.

This sequence joins TRBV5-4 and TRBJ2-3; 9 nucleotides agree with TRBD2. The V gene end was trimmed by 1 base and the J gene end by 2 bases; junction bases not matched to a gene: 11. The CDR3 is made up of 18 amino acids. Germline CDR1 and CDR2: SGHNT and YYREEE (reference sequence). This CDR3 reads CASSLRGSGGYNTDTQYF. The CDR3 DNA is TGTGCCAGCAGCTTGCGAGGTAGCGGGGGCTACAACACAGATACGCAGTATTTT.

The chain carries TRBV7-2 and TRBJ2-1; D remains unclear. This CDR3 is 15 amino acids long. V shed 3 bases and J shed 1 base, with 10 bases lying between them. CDR1 is SGHTA, CDR2 FQGNSA, per germline. The CDR3 reads CASSFQDGSYNEQFF. As DNA, the CDR3 is TGTGCCAGCAGCTTTCAGGACGGGTCCTACAATGAGCAGTTCTTC.

The chain is built from TRBV29-1 and TRBJ1-5; 7 bases match TRBD1. Germline values: CDR1 SQVTM, CDR2 ANQGSEA. The CDR3 totals 13 residues. J lost 1 base, V lost 7 bases, and 4 bases had no gene match. The CDR3 nucleotides read TGCAGCGCTAGGACAGGCAGCAATCAGCCCCAGCATTTT. Protein sequence: CSARTGSNQPQHF.

CDR3 nucleotide sequence: TGTGCCTACCGGGACAGGGGGAACTATGGCTACACCTTC. Protein sequence: CAYRDRGNYGYTF. The V and J genes are TRBV30 and TRBJ1-2; 11 bases are a match to TRBD1. The V gene end was trimmed by 7 bases and the J gene end by 2 bases; junction bases not matched to a gene: 3. CDR1 is GTSNPN and CDR2 is SVGIG in the germline V gene (reference sequence). The CDR3 runs to 13 residues. Using reference TRBV30 and TRBJ1-2 for the parts outside the CDR3, the full variable domain is SQTIHQWPATLVQPVGSPLSLECTVEGTSNPNLYWYRQAAGRGLQLLFYSVGIGQISSEVPQNLSASRPQDRQFILSSKKLLLSDSGFYLCAYRDRGNYGYTFGSGTRLTVV.

The V gene is TRBV12-5, the J gene TRBJ2-1, with no clear D. The ends were cut back, 0 bases at V and 10 bases at J, with 7 bases in the middle. Per the germline V gene, CDR1 is LGHNT and CDR2 is FRNRAP. The CDR3 contains 12 residues. The CDR3 protein is CASGLVGQEQFF. In DNA, the CDR3 is TGTGCTAGTGGTTTGGTAGGGCAGGAGCAGTTCTTC. Looking up the rest from reference TRBV12-5 and TRBJ2-1 gives the full variable domain: DARVTQTPRHKVTEMGQEVTMRCQPILGHNTVFWYRQTMMQGLELLAYFRNRAPLDDSGMPKDRFSAEMPDATLATLKIQPSEPRDSAVYFCASGLVGQEQFFGPGTRLTVL.

V and J are TRBV5-4 and TRBJ2-7, with D tentatively TRBD1 (6 bases). CDR1 and CDR2 from the germline V gene are SGHNT and YYREEE (reference sequence). The CDR3 is 15 residues long. The V gene lost 3 bases and the J gene lost 0 bases, with 13 bases spanning the gap. The CDR3 loop reads CASSSAADSSYEQYF. The DNA of the CDR3 is TGTGCCAGCAGCTCTGCCGCGGACAGCTCCTACGAGCAGTACTTC.

The chain employs TRBV6-2 or TRBV6-3 and TRBJ2-3; TRBD2 matches at 13 bases. The ends lost 5 bases at V and 3 bases at J; junction bases unmatched: 2. The CDR3 has 15 amino acids. Germline CDR1 is MNHEY and CDR2 is SVGEGT. The CDR3 here is CASSKLAGGTDTQYF. The CDR3 DNA reads TGTGCCAGCAGTAAACTAGCGGGGGGGACAGATACGCAGTATTTT.

CDR3 region: CASSPGPISGNTIYF. The CDR3 DNA is TGTGCCAGTAGTCCGGGACCTATCTCTGGAAACACCATATATTTT. The rearrangement uses TRBV19 and TRBJ1-3; the D gene is possibly TRBD1 (5 bases). Trimming stripped 5 bases from V and 0 bases from J, with 11 bases between. The CDR3 spans 15 residues. The V gene's germline CDR1 is LNHDA and CDR2 SQIVND (reference sequence).

The chain recombines TRBV11-3 with TRBJ1-1; no clear D gene. Looked up from germline, CDR1 is SGHNT and CDR2 is YENEEA. The CDR3 runs 14 residues. Trimming stripped 0 bases from V and 2 bases from J, with 7 bases between. This CDR3 reads CASSLEPQNTEAFF. The CDR3 region has the DNA TGTGCCAGCAGCTTAGAGCCGCAAAACACTGAAGCTTTCTTT.

The rearrangement links TRBV6-6 to TRBJ1-5, with D possibly being TRBD1 (6 bases). Trimming removed 10 bases from V and 4 bases from J, with 11 bases in between. Germline V gives CDR1 MNHNY, CDR2 SVGAGI (reference sequence). The CDR3 is 12 amino acids. Written as DNA, the CDR3 is TGTGCCACCGGACAGATAAATCAGCCCCAGCATTTT. Its protein is CATGQINQPQHF.

V gene TRBV10-1 combines with J gene TRBJ2-7, with D perhaps matching TRBD1 or TRBD2 (5 bases each). The V end was cut by 5 bases, the J end by 8 bases, with 19 bases between. Per the germline V gene, CDR1 is WNHNN and CDR2 is SYGVQD (reference sequence). The CDR3 contains 14 residues. CDR3 amino acids: CASSPGSAAGKQYF. The CDR3 DNA reads TGCGCCAGCAGTCCAGGGTCAGCCGCGGGCAAGCAGTACTTC.

The V gene is TRBV2, the J gene TRBJ2-7, with D hard to call. Germline CDR1 and CDR2: SNHLY and FYNNEI. V gave up 7 bases and J gave up 3 bases, with 7 bases separating them. The CDR3 loop spans 11 amino acids. DNA for the CDR3: TGTGCCAGCAAGGTTAGCTACGAGCAGTACTTC. Protein product: CASKVSYEQYF.

This clone showed up just once. V and J are TRBV24-1 and TRBJ2-2, with no clear D. The CDR3 has 15 residues. The germline V gene encodes CDR1 KGHDR and CDR2 SFDVKD. Trimming removed 5 bases at V and 1 base at J, with 10 bases between. The CDR3 DNA reads TGTGCCACCAGTGCCAGTCAGATGAACACCGGGGAGCTGTTTTTT. This codes for CATSASQMNTGELFF.

The chain links TRBV7-2 to TRBJ2-7; perhaps D is TRBD1 or TRBD2 (5 bases each). The V end lost 2 bases, the J end lost 3 bases, and 20 bases lay between the germline ends. The germline V gene encodes CDR1 SGHTA and CDR2 FQGNSA. This CDR3 spans 17 amino acids. In DNA, the CDR3 is TGTGCCAGCAGCTTATACCAGGCCGGGACGTTTAACTACGAGCAGTACTTC. Translating it yields CASSLYQAGTFNYEQYF.